This TCR beta chain stems from a study of human T cells and chemical hapten exposure. Study-level findings and limits: Against controls, expanded TCRs gave rise to significantly more large CDR3 similarity clusters.

Time point described: patch test 1, 2 weeks after DPC sensitization. The treatment: therapeutic diphenylcyclopropenone sensitization with weekly scalp DPC. V was pared by 1 base and J by 2 bases, with 12 bases between. The length of the CDR3 is 15 residues. Germline lookup yields CDR1 LNHDA and CDR2 SQIVND (reference sequence). The library tagged individual cDNA molecules with unique molecular identifiers. Authors' methods: Sampled TCR counts reached a median of around 100,000 per sample, with values ranging from roughly 23,224 to 700,000. TCRdb re-derived calls from the RACE reads in MiXCR, one entry per CDR3 protein. TCRdb, not the authors, supplied the V and J calls. The sample carries 95,000 to 150,000 distinct CDR3 sequences, roughly 15% recorded once. There are a few counts of this clonotype. Its antigen is undetermined.

The sequencing used whole blood, collected in connection with sensitization to the hapten diphenylcyclopropenone (DPC). This clonotype was obtained from a man between 18 and 35 years old with alopecia areata. Some clones in this sample may be carry-over from other donors' samples. The chain is built from TRBV19 and TRBJ2-7, with D possibly matching TRBD2 (6 bases). Written as DNA, the CDR3 is TGTGCCAGTAGTATAGCGTCCGGCGGGGCCTACGAGCAGTACGTC. Its translation: CASSIASGGAYEQYV.